The 3 T cell receptor beta chains below all came from one sample that was sequenced in a study of cytomegalovirus exposure and HLA in healthy donors. Produced via immunoSEQ multiplex PCR; TCRdb's table is partial and in-frame only. The table has 100,000 to 150,000 clones, almost 90% seen once. What was sequenced was PBMCs. The receptors derive from a man aged 25 to 40 in good health and CMV-seronegative.

V usage is TRBV9 and J usage is TRBJ2-7; D gene ambiguous. This CDR3 is 14 amino acids long. The germline V gene has CDR1 SGDLS and CDR2 YYNGEE. V dropped 3 bases and J dropped 0 bases, with 10 bases sitting between them. The CDR3 DNA follows: TGTGCCAGCAGCGGTAGTTTAAGCTCCTACGAGCAGTACTTC. This codes for CASSGSLSSYEQYF. Supplemented by reference TRBV9 and TRBJ2-7, the full variable domain reads DSGVTQTPKHLITATGQRVTLRCSPRSGDLSVYWYQQSLDQGLQFLIQYYNGEERAKGNILERFSAQQFPDLHSELNLSSLELGDSALYFCASSGSLSSYEQYFGPGTRLTVT.

The chain employs TRBV6-5 and TRBJ1-1, with TRBD1 as a possible D gene (5 bases). Trimming left V 11 bases short and J 3 bases short, with 13 bases between. The CDR3 covers 12 residues. Germline CDR1 and CDR2: MNHEY and SVGAGI. CDR3 sequence reads: CAPRRGDTEAFF. The CDR3 bases are TGTGCCCCTCGAAGGGGCGACACTGAAGCTTTCTTT.

V and J are TRBV19 and TRBJ1-3; D might be TRBD1 (6 bases). The germline gives CDR1 LNHDA, CDR2 SQIVND (reference sequence). Trimming cost V 9 bases and J 4 bases, with 16 bases left between them. The CDR3 consists of 14 residues. The CDR3 sequence is CASSNRDPGNTIYF. The CDR3 nucleotides are TGTGCCAGCTCAAACAGGGACCCGGGAAACACCATATATTTT.